The sequence of this TCR beta chain was determined in a study of cytotoxic CD8 clonotypes in ibrutinib-treated CLL. Overall study: Investigators reported approximately 25 partial and 2 complete responses; after median roughly 70 months, about 15 patients remained remitted and roughly twelve progressed.

TCRdb keeps only in-frame clones here, not all; method: immunoSEQ multiplex PCR. The data show about 63,000 clones, roughly 59% seen once. Study-wide points: Once treatment began, public clonotypes, which were uncommon, contracted or stayed stable.

The trim removed 4 bases at V and 3 bases at J, leaving 5 bases unmatched. The germline gives CDR1 SNHLY, CDR2 FYNNEI. The CDR3 extends over 16 amino acids. This clone was picked up a small number of times. Its antigen is currently unknown. The sequence was collected from a human donor with chronic lymphocytic leukemia. This specimen was PBMCs, taken after 12 months of ibrutinib treatment. This chain links TRBV2 with TRBJ2-1; 11 nucleotides agree with TRBD2. In DNA, the CDR3 is TGTGCCAGCAGTGTTAGAACTAGCGGGAGCTACAATGAGCAGTTCTTC. As protein: CASSVRTSGSYNEQFF.